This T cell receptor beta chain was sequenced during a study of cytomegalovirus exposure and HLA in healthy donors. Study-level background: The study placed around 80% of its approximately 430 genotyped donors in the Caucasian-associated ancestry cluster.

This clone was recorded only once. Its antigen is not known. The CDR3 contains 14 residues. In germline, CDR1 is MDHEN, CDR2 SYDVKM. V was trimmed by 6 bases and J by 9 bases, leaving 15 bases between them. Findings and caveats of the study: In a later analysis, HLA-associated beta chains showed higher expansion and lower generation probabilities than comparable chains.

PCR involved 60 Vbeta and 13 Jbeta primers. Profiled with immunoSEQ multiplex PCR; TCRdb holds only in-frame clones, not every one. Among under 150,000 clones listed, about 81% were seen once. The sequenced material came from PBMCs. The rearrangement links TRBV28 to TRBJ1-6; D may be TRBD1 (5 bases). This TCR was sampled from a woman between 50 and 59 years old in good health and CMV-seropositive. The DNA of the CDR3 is TGTGCCAGCAGGGCGGCGCCGGGGGTTTCACCCCTCCACTTT. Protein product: CASRAAPGVSPLHF.